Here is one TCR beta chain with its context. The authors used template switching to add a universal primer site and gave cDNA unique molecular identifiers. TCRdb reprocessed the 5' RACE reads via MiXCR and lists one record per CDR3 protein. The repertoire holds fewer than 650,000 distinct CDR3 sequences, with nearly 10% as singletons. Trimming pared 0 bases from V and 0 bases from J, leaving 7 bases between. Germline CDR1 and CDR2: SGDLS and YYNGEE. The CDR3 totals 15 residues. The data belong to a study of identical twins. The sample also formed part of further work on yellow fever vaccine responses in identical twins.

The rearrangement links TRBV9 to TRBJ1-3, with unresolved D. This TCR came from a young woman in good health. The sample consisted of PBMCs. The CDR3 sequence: CASSVGQSSGNTIYF. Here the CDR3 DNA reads TGTGCCAGCAGCGTAGGTCAGAGCTCTGGAAACACCATATATTTT.